One and the same sample provided the 18 T cell receptor beta chains below, sequenced in a study of cytomegalovirus exposure and HLA in healthy donors (dated by TCRdb to 2016 to 2017). The library was produced with the immunoSEQ multiplex PCR assay. For the multiplex PCR, a mixture combining 60 forward primers for TCR Vbeta segments and 13 reverse primers for TCR Jbeta segments was used. TCRdb mirrors the immuneACCESS table, restricted to in-frame sequences. Some clones are absent from its copies; in checked studies, under half trace to an unresolved V gene, and the reason for the others is unknown. The sample table contains around 150,000 clones; only one count was recorded for about 71% of them. Less than 3.5% of the sample belongs to the ten largest clones. The material sequenced was PBMCs. These receptors were obtained from a woman between 40 and 55 years old in good health and CMV-seropositive.

This clone appeared a few times. The V call is TRBV6-1, the J call TRBJ2-7, with TRBD2 matching over 8 bases. CDR3 length equals 15 residues. V gave up 7 bases and J gave up 2 bases; unmatched junction bases: 10. Germline V gene sequence: CDR1 MNHNS, CDR2 SASEGT. The CDR3 protein is CASTLLLAGAYEQYF. The CDR3 DNA reads as TGTGCCAGCACCCTACTCCTAGCGGGCGCCTACGAGCAGTACTTC.

This clone was seen only once. This chain links TRBV7-9 with TRBJ1-6, with 10 bases that match TRBD1. Germline V lookup: CDR1 SEHNR, CDR2 FQNEAQ (reference sequence). V was clipped by 5 bases and J by 6 bases; unmatched bases: 4. The CDR3 spans 15 residues. DNA for the CDR3: TGTGCCAGCAGCCATAGGACAGGGGGTAATTCACCCCTCCACTTT. Encoded protein: CASSHRTGGNSPLHF.

This rearrangement joins TRBV7-2 to TRBJ2-1, with D perhaps matching TRBD2 (5 bases). V lost 7 bases, J lost 0 bases, and 16 bases lay in between. This CDR3 region has 16 residues. Germline V gene sequence: CDR1 SGHTA, CDR2 FQGNSA. The chain's CDR3 is CASTDKSGNSYNEQFF. The CDR3 DNA is TGTGCCAGCACCGACAAAAGCGGAAACTCCTACAATGAGCAGTTCTTC.

This rearrangement joins TRBV14 to TRBJ2-7; TRBD1 matches 7 bases. Germline V lookup: CDR1 SGHDN, CDR2 FVKESK. Trimming removed 0 bases from V and 2 bases from J; junction bases left unmatched: 10. The CDR3 totals 17 residues. CDR3 DNA sequence: TGTGCCAGCAGCCAAGAATCTAGGGACAGCCAAACCTACGAGCAGTACTTC. Its protein is CASSQESRDSQTYEQYF.

This sequence joins TRBV5-6 and TRBJ2-5; 7 bases align to TRBD2. Germline CDR1 and CDR2: SGHDT and YYEEEE. The CDR3 is 14 amino acids. After removal of 5 bases from V and 4 bases from J, the junction contained 8 bases not matched to a gene. The CDR3 DNA follows: TGTGCCAGCAGTGGGAGGGCTACCCCAGAGACCCAGTACTTC. This sequence encodes CASSGRATPETQYF.

The chain is built from TRBV28 and TRBJ2-1; 11 bases map to TRBD2. V lost 5 bases to trimming and J lost 4 bases; unmatched junction nucleotides: 7. Germline V CDR1 and CDR2: MDHEN, SYDVKM. This CDR3 comprises 16 residues. The CDR3 coding sequence is TGTGCCAGCAGTCCCCCCGGGACTAGCGGATACAATGAGCAGTTCTTC. This translates into CASSPPGTSGYNEQFF. Full variable domain (missing parts from reference TRBV28 and TRBJ2-1): DVKVTQSSRYLVKRTGEKVFLECVQDMDHENMFWYRQDPGLGLRLIYFSYDVKMKEKGDIPEGYSVSREKKERFSLILESASTNQTSMYLCASSPPGTSGYNEQFFGPGTRLTVL.

This clone has a single count. J is TRBJ1-2 and V is TRBV2, with a weak D call TRBD1 (5 bases). V lost 8 bases and J 8 bases, leaving 12 bases between the germline ends. The germline V gene has CDR1 SNHLY and CDR2 FYNNEI. The CDR3 consists of 11 residues. The DNA for the CDR3 is TGTGCCAGCTTGGGGGGTGGAGGCTACACCTTC. Amino acid sequence: CASLGGGGYTF.

The genes are TRBV28 and TRBJ2-5, with 14 bases lining up with TRBD2. CDR1 is MDHEN and CDR2 is SYDVKM in the germline V gene. J gave up 5 bases and V 5 bases, and 7 bases lay outside the gene matches. This CDR3 contains 16 residues. The CDR3 DNA reads as TGTGCCAGCAGTATCGGGACTAGCGGGAGACTCGAGACCCAGTACTTC. It specifies CASSIGTSGRLETQYF. Supplemented by reference TRBV28 and TRBJ2-5, the full variable domain reads DVKVTQSSRYLVKRTGEKVFLECVQDMDHENMFWYRQDPGLGLRLIYFSYDVKMKEKGDIPEGYSVSREKKERFSLILESASTNQTSMYLCASSIGTSGRLETQYFGPGTRLLVL.

As regards this clone: At one end the junction does not follow the germline gene, possibly because of a read error. This sequence joins TRBV6-1 and TRBJ1-1; a possible D gene is TRBD1 (6 bases). CDR3 length: 11 amino acids. Germline loops: CDR1 MNHNS, CDR2 SASEGT. The CDR3 here is CASSEAYRVGF. DNA of the CDR3: TGTGCCAGCAGTGAAGCGTACAGGGTCGGGTTT.

The genes are TRBV28 and TRBJ2-1, with no clear D. The CDR3 totals 16 residues. Deletions cut 5 bases from V and 6 bases from J, with 20 bases between. The germline V gene has CDR1 MDHEN and CDR2 SYDVKM. The CDR3 DNA follows: TGTGCCAGCAGTCCCCAACGCCTTATAGTCGGCAATGAGCAGTTCTTC. Translating gives CASSPQRLIVGNEQFF.

The chain carries TRBV7-2 and TRBJ1-1, with D hard to call. Trimming pared 2 bases from V and 1 base from J, leaving 11 bases between. This CDR3 spans 15 amino acids. CDR1 is SGHTA, CDR2 FQGNSA, per germline. CDR3 sequence reads: CASSLSRDGNTEAFF. CDR3 sequence (DNA): TGTGCCAGCAGCTTAAGTCGAGATGGGAACACTGAAGCTTTCTTT.

The chain recombines TRBV28 with TRBJ2-7; TRBD2 matches at 9 bases. Trimming cost V 5 bases and J 2 bases; bases outside gene matches: 1. In germline, CDR1 is MDHEN, CDR2 SYDVKM. The CDR3 has 13 residues. This CDR3 reads CASSSGGTYEQYF. The DNA of the CDR3 is TGTGCCAGCAGTAGCGGGGGGACCTACGAGCAGTACTTC. Full variable domain (remainder filled in from reference TRBV28 and TRBJ2-7): DVKVTQSSRYLVKRTGEKVFLECVQDMDHENMFWYRQDPGLGLRLIYFSYDVKMKEKGDIPEGYSVSREKKERFSLILESASTNQTSMYLCASSSGGTYEQYFGPGTRLTVT.

A word on this clone: Germline is not matched at one junction end, which may reflect a read error. The chain uses TRBV7-9 and TRBJ1-5, with a tentative D call TRBD1 (5 bases). The CDR3 sequence is 16 residues long. Germline V CDR1 and CDR2: SEHNR, FQNEAQ (reference sequence). This chain's CDR3 is CASSPGGRGGNQPQNF. CDR3 in DNA: TGTGCCAGCAGCCCGGGGGGAAGGGGTGGCAATCAGCCCCAGAATTTT.

The count of this clone is one. The V call is TRBV9, the J call TRBJ1-3; no firm D call. Germline CDR1 is SGDLS and CDR2 is YYNGEE. With 4 bases removed from V and 4 bases from J, the gap between germline ends came to 15 bases. The length of the CDR3 is 15 residues. CDR3 in amino acids: CASSPQSFPGNTIYF. The CDR3 nucleotides read TGTGCCAGCAGCCCCCAGTCCTTTCCCGGAAACACCATATATTTT.

The V gene is TRBV19, the J gene TRBJ1-6, with 8 bases aligning to TRBD1. In germline, CDR1 is LNHDA, CDR2 SQIVND (reference sequence). The V segment lost 0 bases and the J segment 9 bases; nucleotides outside the gene matches: 4. The CDR3 loop spans 15 amino acids. Written as DNA, the CDR3 is TGTGCCAGTAGTATAGAGCCACAGGGGGTTTCACCCCTCCACTTT. It yields the protein CASSIEPQGVSPLHF.

CDR3 in amino acids: CASSPLGRAQQGETQYF. The DNA for the CDR3 is TGTGCCAGCAGTCCCTTAGGCAGGGCACAACAAGGGGAGACCCAGTACTTC. The V and J genes are TRBV28 and TRBJ2-5; a possible D gene is TRBD1 (5 bases). V dropped 5 bases and J dropped 5 bases, with 24 bases sitting between them. CDR1 and CDR2 (germline): MDHEN, SYDVKM. CDR3 size: 17 residues.

This clone was detected a few times. This chain connects TRBV13 to TRBJ2-3, with 10 nucleotides matching TRBD2. This CDR3 has 15 residues. The V gene end was trimmed by 3 bases and the J gene end by 4 bases; junction bases not matched to a gene: 4. Germline CDR1 is PRHDT and CDR2 is FYEKMQ (reference sequence). CDR3 region: CASSFSGRAADTQYF. The DNA of the CDR3 is TGTGCCAGCAGCTTCAGCGGGAGGGCGGCAGATACGCAGTATTTT.

This rearrangement joins TRBV19 to TRBJ2-5; D is ambiguous. CDR1 is LNHDA and CDR2 is SQIVND in the germline V gene (reference sequence). V was trimmed by 5 bases and J by 5 bases, leaving 15 bases between them. The CDR3 totals 14 residues. CDR3 in DNA: TGTGCCAGTAGTCCCGTCGCTAGTTGGGAGACCCAGTACTTC. Its protein product is CASSPVASWETQYF.